The clone carrying this TCR beta chain appeared a few times. Its antigen remains unknown. V shed 0 bases and J shed 2 bases, with 4 bases lying between them. The CDR3 contains 14 residues. The germline V gene has CDR1 SEHNR and CDR2 FQNEAQ (reference sequence). These data originate in a study of blood T cells in healthy people across ages. Findings of the study overall: A conclusive naive versus antigen-experienced comparison was prevented by the unsorted PBMCs.

A second about 6 to 12 cycle PCR used barcoded and J-beta primers. Using its own MiXCR run on the 5' RACE reads, TCRdb lists one record per CDR3 protein. Among around 1.5 million distinct CDR3 sequences listed, around two fifths were seen once. The source is a woman between 18 and 29 years old in good health. Sequenced sample: blood. The gene calls are TRBV7-9 and TRBJ2-2; D remains unclear. The CDR3 DNA is TGTGCCAGCAGCTTAGCCCCTAACACCGGGGAGCTGTTTTTT. Translation: CASSLAPNTGELFF.